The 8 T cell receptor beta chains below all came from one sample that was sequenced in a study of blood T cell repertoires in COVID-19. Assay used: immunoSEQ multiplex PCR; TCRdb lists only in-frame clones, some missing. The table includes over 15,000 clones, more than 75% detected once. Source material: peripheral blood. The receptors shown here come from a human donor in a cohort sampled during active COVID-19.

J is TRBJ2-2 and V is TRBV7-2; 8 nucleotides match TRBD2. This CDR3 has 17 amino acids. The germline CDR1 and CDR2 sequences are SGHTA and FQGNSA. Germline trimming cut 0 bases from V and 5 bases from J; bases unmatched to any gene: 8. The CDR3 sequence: CASSLAMSGSRTGELFF. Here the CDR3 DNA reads TGTGCCAGCAGCTTAGCGATGAGCGGGAGTCGAACCGGGGAGCTGTTTTTT. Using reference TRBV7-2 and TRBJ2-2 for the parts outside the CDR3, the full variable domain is GAGVSQSPSNKVTEKGKDVELRCDPISGHTALYWYRQSLGQGLEFLIYFQGNSAPDKSGLPSDRFSAERTGGSVSTLTIQRTQQEDSAVYLCASSLAMSGSRTGELFFGEGSRLTVL.

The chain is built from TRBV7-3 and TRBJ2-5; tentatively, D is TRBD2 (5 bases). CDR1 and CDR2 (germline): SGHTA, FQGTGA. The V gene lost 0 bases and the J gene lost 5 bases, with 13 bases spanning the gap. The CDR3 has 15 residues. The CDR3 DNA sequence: TGTGCCAGCAGCTTAACGAACAGCCGAGGGGAGACCCAGTACTTC. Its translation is CASSLTNSRGETQYF.

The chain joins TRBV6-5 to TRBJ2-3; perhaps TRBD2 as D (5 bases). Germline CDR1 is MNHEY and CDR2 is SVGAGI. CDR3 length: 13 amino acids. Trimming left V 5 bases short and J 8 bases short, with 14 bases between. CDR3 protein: CASSSGPSGTQYF. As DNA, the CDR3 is TGTGCCAGCAGTAGCGGACCCAGCGGTACGCAGTATTTT.

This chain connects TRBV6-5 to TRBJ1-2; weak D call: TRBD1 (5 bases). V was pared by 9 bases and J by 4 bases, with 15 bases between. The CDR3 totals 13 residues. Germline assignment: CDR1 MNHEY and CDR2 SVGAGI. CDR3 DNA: TGTGCCAGTGACAGCAAACCTTTCTATGGCTACACCTTC. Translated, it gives CASDSKPFYGYTF.

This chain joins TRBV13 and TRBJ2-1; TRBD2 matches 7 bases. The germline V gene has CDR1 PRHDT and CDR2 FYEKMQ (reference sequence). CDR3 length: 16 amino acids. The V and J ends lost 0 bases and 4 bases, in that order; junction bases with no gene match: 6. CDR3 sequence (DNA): TGTGCCAGCAGCTTAGGTCCAGCGGGGAAATACAATGAGCAGTTCTTC. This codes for CASSLGPAGKYNEQFF.

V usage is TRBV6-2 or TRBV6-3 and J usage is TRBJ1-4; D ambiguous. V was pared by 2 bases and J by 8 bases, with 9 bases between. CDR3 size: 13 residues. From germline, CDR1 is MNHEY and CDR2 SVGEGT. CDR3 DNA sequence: TGTGCCAGCAGTTACAGCGCAGAAGAAAAACTGTTTTTT. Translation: CASSYSAEEKLFF.

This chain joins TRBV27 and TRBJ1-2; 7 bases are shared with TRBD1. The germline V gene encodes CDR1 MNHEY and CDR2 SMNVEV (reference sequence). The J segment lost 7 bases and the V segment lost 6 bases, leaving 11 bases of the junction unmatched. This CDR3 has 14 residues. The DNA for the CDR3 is TGTGCCAGCAGCTACAAGGGGGCGCAGCCTGGCTACACCTTC. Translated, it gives CASSYKGAQPGYTF.

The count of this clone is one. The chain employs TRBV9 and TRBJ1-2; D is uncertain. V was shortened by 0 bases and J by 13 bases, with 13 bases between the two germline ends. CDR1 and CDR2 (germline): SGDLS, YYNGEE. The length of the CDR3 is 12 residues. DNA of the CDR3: TGTGCCAGCAGCGTAGCTAGATTGGGTCCCACCTTC. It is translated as CASSVARLGPTF.